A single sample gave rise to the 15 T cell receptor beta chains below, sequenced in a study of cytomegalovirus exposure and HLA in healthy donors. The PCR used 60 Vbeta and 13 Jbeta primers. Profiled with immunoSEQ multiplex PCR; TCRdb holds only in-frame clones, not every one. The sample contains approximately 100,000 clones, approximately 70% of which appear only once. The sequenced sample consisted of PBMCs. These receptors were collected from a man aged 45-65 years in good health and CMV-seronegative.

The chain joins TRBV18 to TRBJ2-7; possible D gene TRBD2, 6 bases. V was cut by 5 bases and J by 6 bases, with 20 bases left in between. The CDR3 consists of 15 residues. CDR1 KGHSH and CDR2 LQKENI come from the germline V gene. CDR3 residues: CASSSSGLRHGEQYF. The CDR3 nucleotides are TGTGCCAGCTCATCCAGTGGACTAAGACATGGCGAGCAGTACTTC.

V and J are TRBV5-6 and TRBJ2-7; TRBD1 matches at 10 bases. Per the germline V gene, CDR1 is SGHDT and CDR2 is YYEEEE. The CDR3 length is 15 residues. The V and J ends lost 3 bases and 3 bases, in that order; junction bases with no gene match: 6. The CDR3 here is CASSSPGQGVYEQYF. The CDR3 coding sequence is TGTGCCAGCAGCTCTCCTGGACAGGGGGTCTACGAGCAGTACTTC. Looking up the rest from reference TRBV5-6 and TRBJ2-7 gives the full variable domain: DAGVTQSPTHLIKTRGQQVTLRCSPKSGHDTVSWYQQALGQGPQFIFQYYEEEERQRGNFPDRFSGHQFPNYSSELNVNALLLGDSALYLCASSSPGQGVYEQYFGPGTRLTVT.

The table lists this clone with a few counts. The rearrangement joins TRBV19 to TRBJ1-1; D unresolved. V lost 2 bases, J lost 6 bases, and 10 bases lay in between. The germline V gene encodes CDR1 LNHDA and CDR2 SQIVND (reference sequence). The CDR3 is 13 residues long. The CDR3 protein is CASSITLPSEAFF. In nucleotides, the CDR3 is TGTGCCAGTAGTATAACTTTGCCCTCTGAAGCTTTCTTT.

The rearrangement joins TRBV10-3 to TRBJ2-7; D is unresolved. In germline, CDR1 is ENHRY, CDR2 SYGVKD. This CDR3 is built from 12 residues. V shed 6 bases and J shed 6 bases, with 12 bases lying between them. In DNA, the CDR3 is TGTGCCATCAGCGGCGACATGGGCGAGCAGTACTTC. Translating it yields CAISGDMGEQYF.

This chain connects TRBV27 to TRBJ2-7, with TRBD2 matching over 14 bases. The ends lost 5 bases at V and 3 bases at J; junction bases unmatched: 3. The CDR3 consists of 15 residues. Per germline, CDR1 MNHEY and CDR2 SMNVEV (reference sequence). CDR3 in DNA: TGTGCCAGCAGTGGACTAGCGGGAGGAATCTACGAGCAGTACTTC. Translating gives CASSGLAGGIYEQYF.

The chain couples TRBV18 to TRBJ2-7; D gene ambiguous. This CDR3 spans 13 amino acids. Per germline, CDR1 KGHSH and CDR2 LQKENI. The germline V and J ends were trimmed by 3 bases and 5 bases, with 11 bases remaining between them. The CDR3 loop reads CASSPDTLNEQYF. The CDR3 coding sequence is TGTGCCAGCTCACCCGACACCTTAAACGAGCAGTACTTC.

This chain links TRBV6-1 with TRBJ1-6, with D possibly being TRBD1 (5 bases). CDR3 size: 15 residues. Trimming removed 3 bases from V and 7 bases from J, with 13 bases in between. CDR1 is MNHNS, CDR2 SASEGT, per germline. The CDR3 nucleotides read TGTGCCAGCAGTGAGCTCCCCAGGGCCAATTCACCCCTCCACTTT. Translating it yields CASSELPRANSPLHF.

The CDR3 DNA sequence: TGTGCCAGCAGCCCTAATGACGTGGGGCGAGCTTTCTTT. Translated, it gives CASSPNDVGRAFF. The chain employs TRBV7-8 and TRBJ1-1; D may be TRBD1 (5 bases). The V gene's germline CDR1 is SGHVS and CDR2 FQNEAQ. The CDR3 sequence is 13 residues long. V gave up 5 bases and J gave up 10 bases, with 17 bases separating them.

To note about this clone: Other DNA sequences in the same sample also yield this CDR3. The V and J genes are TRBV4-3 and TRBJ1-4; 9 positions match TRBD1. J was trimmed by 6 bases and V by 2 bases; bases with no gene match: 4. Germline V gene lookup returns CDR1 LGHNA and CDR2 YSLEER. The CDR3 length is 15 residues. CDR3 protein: CASSQQRQGDEKLFF. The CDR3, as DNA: TGCGCCAGCAGCCAACAACGACAGGGGGATGAAAAACTGTTTTTT.

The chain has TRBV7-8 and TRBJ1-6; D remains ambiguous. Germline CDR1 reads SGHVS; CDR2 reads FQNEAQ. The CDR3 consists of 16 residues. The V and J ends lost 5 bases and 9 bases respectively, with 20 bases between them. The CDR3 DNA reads TGTGCCAGCAGCGCCTTATGGGCGGGAAGAGGTTCACCCCTCCACTTT. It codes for CASSALWAGRGSPLHF.

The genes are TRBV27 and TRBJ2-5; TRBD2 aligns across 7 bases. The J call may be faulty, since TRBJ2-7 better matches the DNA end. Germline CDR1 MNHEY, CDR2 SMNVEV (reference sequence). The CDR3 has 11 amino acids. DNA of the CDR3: TGTGCCAGCGGGGGGGGGAACGAGCAGTACTTC. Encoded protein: CASGGGNEQYF.

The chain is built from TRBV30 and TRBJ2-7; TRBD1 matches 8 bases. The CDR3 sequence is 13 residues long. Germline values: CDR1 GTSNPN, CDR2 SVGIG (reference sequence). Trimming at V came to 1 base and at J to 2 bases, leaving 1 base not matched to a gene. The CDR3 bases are TGTGCCTGGAGTGCGGACAGGGCCTACGAGCAGTACTTC. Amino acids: CAWSADRAYEQYF. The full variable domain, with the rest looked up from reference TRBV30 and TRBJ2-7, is SQTIHQWPATLVQPVGSPLSLECTVEGTSNPNLYWYRQAAGRGLQLLFYSVGIGQISSEVPQNLSASRPQDRQFILSSKKLLLSDSGFYLCAWSADRAYEQYFGPGTRLTVT.

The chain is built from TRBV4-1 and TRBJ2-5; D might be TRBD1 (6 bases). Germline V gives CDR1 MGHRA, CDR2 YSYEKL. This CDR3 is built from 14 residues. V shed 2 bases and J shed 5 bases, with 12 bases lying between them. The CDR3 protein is CASSQPTRGETQYF. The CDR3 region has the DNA TGCGCCAGCAGCCAACCGACCAGGGGTGAGACCCAGTACTTC.

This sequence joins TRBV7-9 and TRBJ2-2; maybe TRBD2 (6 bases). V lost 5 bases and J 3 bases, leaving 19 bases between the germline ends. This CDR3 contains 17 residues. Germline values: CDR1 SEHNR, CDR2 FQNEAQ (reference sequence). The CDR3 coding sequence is TGTGCCAGCAGCCCAACCACGGGACTCATCGACACCGGGGAGCTGTTTTTT. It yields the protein CASSPTTGLIDTGELFF. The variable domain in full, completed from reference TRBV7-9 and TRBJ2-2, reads DTGVSQNPRHKITKRGQNVTFRCDPISEHNRLYWYRQTLGQGPEFLTYFQNEAQLEKSRLLSDRFSAERPKGSFSTLEIQRTEQGDSAMYLCASSPTTGLIDTGELFFGEGSRLTVL.

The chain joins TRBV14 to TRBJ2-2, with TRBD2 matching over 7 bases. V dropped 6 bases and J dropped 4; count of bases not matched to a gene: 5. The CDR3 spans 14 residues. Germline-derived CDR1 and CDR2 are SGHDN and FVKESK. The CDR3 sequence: CASRRWEGTGELFF. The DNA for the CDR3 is TGTGCCAGCAGACGGTGGGAGGGCACCGGGGAGCTGTTTTTT.